This passage covers 3 T cell receptor beta chains from one sample sequenced in a study of blood T cell repertoires in COVID-19. Sequencing was performed with immunoSEQ multiplex PCR; in TCRdb, only in-frame clones are kept and a portion is missing. The sample has roughly 80,000 clones; 88% are singletons. Specimen: peripheral blood. These receptors all come from a man aged 45-60 years with active COVID-19.

This chain connects TRBV6-2 or TRBV6-3 to TRBJ1-1, with D perhaps matching TRBD1 (5 bases). Germline-derived CDR1 and CDR2 are MNHEY and SVGEGT. The V and J ends lost 5 bases and 7 bases respectively, with 14 bases between them. The CDR3 is made up of 13 amino acids. CDR3 nucleotides: TGTGCCAGCAGTCAAAAATACCAGGGTGAAGCTTTCTTT. Translation gives CASSQKYQGEAFF.

The chain combines TRBV7-2 with TRBJ1-2; 11 nucleotides agree with TRBD1. The junction had 10 bases not matched to a gene; V was cut back by 7 bases and J by 6 bases. The CDR3 extends over 15 amino acids. Germline lookup yields CDR1 SGHTA and CDR2 FQGNSA. CDR3 loop: CASTRTGGLIDGYTF. The CDR3 DNA sequence: TGTGCCAGCACGCGGACAGGGGGCTTAATCGATGGCTACACCTTC.

This sequence joins TRBV7-2 and TRBJ2-7; the match to TRBD1 covers 7 bases. V lost 5 bases and J lost 5; bases outside the gene matches: 12. The CDR3 sequence is 15 residues long. Germline V lookup: CDR1 SGHTA, CDR2 FQGNSA. The CDR3 nucleotides are TGTGCCAGCAGCATCCCGACAGGGAACACCCACGAGCAGTACTTC. Translating gives CASSIPTGNTHEQYF.